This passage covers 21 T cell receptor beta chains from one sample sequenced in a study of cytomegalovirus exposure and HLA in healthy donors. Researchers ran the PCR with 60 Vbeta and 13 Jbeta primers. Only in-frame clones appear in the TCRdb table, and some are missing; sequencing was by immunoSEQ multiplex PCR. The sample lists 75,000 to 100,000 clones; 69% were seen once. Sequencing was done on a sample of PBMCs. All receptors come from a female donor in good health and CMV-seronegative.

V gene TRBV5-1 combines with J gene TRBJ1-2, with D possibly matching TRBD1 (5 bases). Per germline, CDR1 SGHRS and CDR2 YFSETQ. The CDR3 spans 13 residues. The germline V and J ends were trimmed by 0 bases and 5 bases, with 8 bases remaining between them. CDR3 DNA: TGCGCCAGCAGCTTGGGGGGGGATTATGGCTACACCTTC. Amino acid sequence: CASSLGGDYGYTF.

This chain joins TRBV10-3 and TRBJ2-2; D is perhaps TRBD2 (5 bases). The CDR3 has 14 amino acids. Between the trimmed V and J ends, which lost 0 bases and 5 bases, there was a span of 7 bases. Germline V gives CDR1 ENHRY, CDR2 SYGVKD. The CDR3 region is CAISESTGTGELFF. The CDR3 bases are TGTGCCATCAGTGAGTCGACGGGGACCGGGGAGCTGTTTTTT.

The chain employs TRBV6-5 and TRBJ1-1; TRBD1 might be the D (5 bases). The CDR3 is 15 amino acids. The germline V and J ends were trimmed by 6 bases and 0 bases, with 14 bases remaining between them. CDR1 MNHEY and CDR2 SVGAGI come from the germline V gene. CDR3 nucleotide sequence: TGTGCCAGCAGGATTACGGGACTTTTGAACACTGAAGCTTTCTTT. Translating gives CASRITGLLNTEAFF.

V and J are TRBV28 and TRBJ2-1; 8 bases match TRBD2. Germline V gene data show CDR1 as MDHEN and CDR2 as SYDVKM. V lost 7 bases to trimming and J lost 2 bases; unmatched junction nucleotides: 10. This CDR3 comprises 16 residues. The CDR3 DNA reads TGTGCCAGCACCGCCGGGGGGGCGCCCACCTACAATGAGCAGTTCTTC. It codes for CASTAGGAPTYNEQFF.

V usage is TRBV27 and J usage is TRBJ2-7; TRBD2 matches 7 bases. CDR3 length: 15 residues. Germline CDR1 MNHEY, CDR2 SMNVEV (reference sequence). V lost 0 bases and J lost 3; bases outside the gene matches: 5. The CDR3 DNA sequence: TGTGCCAGCAGTTTATCCGGCGGGAGCGTCTACGAGCAGTACTTC. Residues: CASSLSGGSVYEQYF.

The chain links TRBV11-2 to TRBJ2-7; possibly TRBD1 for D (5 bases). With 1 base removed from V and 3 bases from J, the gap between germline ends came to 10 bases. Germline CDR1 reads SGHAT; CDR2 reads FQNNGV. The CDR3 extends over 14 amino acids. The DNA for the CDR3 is TGTGCCAGCAGCTTAGGTCAGGGATTCTACGAGCAGTACTTC. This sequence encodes CASSLGQGFYEQYF.

The CDR3 DNA reads as TGTGCCAGCAGCTTAACAGGGGGCACTGAAGCTTTCTTT. It is translated as CASSLTGGTEAFF. The rearrangement joins TRBV7-9 to TRBJ1-1; 8 bases match TRBD1. The CDR3 runs 13 residues. From germline, CDR1 is SEHNR and CDR2 FQNEAQ (reference sequence). V trimming: 2 bases; J trimming: 4 bases; junction bases outside the gene matches: 0.

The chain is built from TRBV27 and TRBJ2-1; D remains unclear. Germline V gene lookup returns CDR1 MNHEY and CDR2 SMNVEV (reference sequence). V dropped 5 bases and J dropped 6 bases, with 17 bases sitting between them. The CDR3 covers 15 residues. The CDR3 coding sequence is TGTGCCAGCAGTCCCCCGCTTGGTACGGGCAATGAGCAGTTCTTC. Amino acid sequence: CASSPPLGTGNEQFF.

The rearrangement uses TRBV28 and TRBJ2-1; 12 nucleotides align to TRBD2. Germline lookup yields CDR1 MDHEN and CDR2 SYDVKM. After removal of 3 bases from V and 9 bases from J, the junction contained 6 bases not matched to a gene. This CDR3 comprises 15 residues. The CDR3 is CASSFLAGGPGEQFF. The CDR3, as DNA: TGTGCCAGCAGTTTCCTAGCGGGAGGGCCGGGTGAGCAGTTCTTC.

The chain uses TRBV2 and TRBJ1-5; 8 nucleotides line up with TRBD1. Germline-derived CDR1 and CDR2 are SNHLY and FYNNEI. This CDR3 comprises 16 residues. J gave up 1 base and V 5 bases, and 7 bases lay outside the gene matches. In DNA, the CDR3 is TGTGCCAGCAGTTACCAGGGGGCCGGAAGCAATCAGCCCCAGCATTTT. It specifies CASSYQGAGSNQPQHF. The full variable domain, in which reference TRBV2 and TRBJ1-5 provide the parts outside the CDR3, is EPEVTQTPSHQVTQMGQEVILRCVPISNHLYFYWYRQILGQKVEFLVSFYNNEISEKSEIFDDQFSVERPDGSNFTLKIRSTKLEDSAMYFCASSYQGAGSNQPQHFGDGTRLSIL.

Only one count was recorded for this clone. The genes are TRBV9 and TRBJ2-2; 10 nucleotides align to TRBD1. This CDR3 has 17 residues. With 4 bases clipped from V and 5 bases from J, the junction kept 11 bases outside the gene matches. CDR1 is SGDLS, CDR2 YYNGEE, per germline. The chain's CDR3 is CASSLSPGGQGTGELFF. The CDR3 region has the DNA TGTGCCAGCAGCCTATCACCAGGGGGACAGGGGACCGGGGAGCTGTTTTTT.

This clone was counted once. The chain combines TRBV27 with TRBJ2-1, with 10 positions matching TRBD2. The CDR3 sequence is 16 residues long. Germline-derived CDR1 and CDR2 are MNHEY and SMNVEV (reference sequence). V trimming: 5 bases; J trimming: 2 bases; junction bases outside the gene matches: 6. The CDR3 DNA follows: TGTGCCAGCAGTCCTCGAGCGGGAGGGACCTACAATGAGCAGTTCTTC. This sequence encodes CASSPRAGGTYNEQFF.

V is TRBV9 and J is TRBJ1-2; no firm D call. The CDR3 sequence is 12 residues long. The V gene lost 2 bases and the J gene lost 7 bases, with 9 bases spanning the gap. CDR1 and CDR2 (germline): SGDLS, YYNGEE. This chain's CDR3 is CASSVSEGGYTF. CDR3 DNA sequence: TGTGCCAGCAGCGTCTCGGAGGGTGGCTACACCTTC.

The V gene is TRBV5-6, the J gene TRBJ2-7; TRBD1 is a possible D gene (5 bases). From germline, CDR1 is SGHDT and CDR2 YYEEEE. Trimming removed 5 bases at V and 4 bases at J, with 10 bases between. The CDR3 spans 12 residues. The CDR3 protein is CASRQGVYEQYF. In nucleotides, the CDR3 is TGTGCCAGCAGACAAGGGGTTTACGAGCAGTACTTC.

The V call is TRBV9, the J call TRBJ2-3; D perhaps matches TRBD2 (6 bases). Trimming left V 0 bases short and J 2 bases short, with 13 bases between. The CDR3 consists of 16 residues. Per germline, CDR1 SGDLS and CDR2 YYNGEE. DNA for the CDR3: TGTGCCAGCAGCGTAGCAACGGGAGCCTACACAGATACGCAGTATTTT. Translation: CASSVATGAYTDTQYF.

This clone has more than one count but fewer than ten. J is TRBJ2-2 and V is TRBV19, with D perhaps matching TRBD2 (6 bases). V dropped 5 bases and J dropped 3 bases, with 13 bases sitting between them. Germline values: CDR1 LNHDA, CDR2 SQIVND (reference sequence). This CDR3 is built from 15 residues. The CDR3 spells CASSPSRGYTGELFF. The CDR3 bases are TGTGCCAGTAGTCCATCGCGGGGTTACACCGGGGAGCTGTTTTTT.

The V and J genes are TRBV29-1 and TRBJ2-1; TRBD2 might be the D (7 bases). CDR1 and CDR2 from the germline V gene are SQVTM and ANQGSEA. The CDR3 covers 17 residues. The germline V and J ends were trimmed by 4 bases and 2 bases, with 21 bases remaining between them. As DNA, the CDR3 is TGCAGCGTTGCCCCCCTGGGGGCTAGCGGAGCCTACAATGAGCAGTTCTTC. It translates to CSVAPLGASGAYNEQFF.

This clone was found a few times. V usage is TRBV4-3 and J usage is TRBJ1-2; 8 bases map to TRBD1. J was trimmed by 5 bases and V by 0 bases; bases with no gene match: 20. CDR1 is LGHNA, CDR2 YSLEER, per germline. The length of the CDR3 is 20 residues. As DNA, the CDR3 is TGCGCCAGCAGCCAAGATCTAATTACCATTTCCGGGACAGGACGGTATGGCTACACCTTC. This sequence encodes CASSQDLITISGTGRYGYTF.

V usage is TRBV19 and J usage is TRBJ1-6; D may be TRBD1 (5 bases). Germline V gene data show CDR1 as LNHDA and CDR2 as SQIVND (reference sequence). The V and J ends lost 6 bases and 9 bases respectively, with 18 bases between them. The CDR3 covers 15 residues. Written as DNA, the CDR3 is TGTGCCAGTAGCCCAATCCAGGGAAATGGTTCACCCCTCCACTTT. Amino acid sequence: CASSPIQGNGSPLHF. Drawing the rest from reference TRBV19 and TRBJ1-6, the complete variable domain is DGGITQSPKYLFRKEGQNVTLSCEQNLNHDAMYWYRQDPGQGLRLIYYSQIVNDFQKGDIAEGYSVSREKKESFPLTVTSAQKNPTAFYLCASSPIQGNGSPLHFGNGTRLTVT.

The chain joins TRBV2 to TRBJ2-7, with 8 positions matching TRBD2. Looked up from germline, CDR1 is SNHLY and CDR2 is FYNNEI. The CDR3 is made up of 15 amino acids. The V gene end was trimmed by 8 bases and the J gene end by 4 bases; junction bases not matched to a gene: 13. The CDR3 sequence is CASSIGAGEAYEQYF. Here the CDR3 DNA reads TGTGCCAGCTCGATAGGAGCGGGGGAAGCTTACGAGCAGTACTTC.

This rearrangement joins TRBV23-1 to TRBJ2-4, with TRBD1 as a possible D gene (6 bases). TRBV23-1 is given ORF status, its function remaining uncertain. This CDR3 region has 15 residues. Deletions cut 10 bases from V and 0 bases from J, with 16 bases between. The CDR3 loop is CATNRDTLAKNIQYF. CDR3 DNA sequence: TGCGCCACCAACCGGGACACACTAGCCAAAAACATTCAGTACTTC.